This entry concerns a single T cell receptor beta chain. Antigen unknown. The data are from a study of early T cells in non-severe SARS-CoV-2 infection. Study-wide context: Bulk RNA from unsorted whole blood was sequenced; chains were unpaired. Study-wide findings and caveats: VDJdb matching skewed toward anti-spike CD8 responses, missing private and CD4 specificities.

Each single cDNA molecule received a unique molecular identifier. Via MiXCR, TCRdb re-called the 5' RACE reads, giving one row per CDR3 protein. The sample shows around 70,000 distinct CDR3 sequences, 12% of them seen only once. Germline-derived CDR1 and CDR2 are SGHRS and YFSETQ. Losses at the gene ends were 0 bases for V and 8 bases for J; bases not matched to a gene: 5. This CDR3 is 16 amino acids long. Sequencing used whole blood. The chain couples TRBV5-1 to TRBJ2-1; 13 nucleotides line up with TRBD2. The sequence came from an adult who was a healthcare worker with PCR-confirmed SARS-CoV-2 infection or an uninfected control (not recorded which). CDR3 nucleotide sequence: TGCGCCAGCAGCTTGGGACTAGCGGGAGGTCTCGATGAGCAGTTCTTC. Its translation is CASSLGLAGGLDEQFF.